A single sample is the source of the 22 T cell receptor beta chains below, sequenced in a study of regulatory T cells in long-lasting Graves disease. As for time point: newly diagnosed GD, antithyroid drugs for less than 3 months. PBMCs were the source of the RNA used for TCR sequencing. To make TCR beta libraries, researchers used iRepertoire HTBI primers and Arm-PCR of CDR3 regions. MiXCR, applied by TCRdb to the multiplex PCR reads, yields one record per CDR3 protein. Among roughly 440,000 distinct CDR3 sequences listed, approximately 16% were seen once. The sample also formed part of further work on T cells in Graves' hyperthyroidism and ophthalmopathy.

The specimen was peripheral blood mononuclear cells (PBMCs), collected at new diagnosis, from a patient treated with antithyroid drugs. The receptors were gathered from a woman younger than 35 with Graves disease.

V and J are TRBV15 and TRBJ2-7; TRBD2 agrees at 12 bases. V dropped 0 bases and J dropped 4; count of bases not matched to a gene: 7. CDR1 LNHNV and CDR2 YYDKDF come from the germline V gene (reference sequence). The CDR3 is 17 amino acids. DNA of the CDR3: TGTGCCACCAGCAGAGAATTTGGACTAGCGGGATTGTACGAGCAGTACTTC. Its protein is CATSREFGLAGLYEQYF.

This clonotype was observed many times. This chain connects TRBV28 to TRBJ2-1; 7 bases match TRBD1. Looked up from germline, CDR1 is MDHEN and CDR2 is SYDVKM. The length of the CDR3 is 16 residues. V trimming: 3 bases; J trimming: 8 bases; junction bases outside the gene matches: 13. The CDR3 reads CASSFLDRVIADEQFF. In DNA form, the CDR3 reads TGTGCCAGCAGTTTTCTCGACAGGGTAATCGCTGATGAGCAGTTCTTC.

This clonotype was seen more than once but under ten times. This chain connects TRBV19 to TRBJ2-7; the D gene is possibly TRBD2 (9 bases). Germline CDR1 LNHDA, CDR2 SQIVND (reference sequence). V lost 5 bases to trimming and J lost 4 bases, with 24 bases between them. The CDR3 is 17 residues long. Here the CDR3 reads CASSPRGLGLARYEQYF. CDR3 DNA: TGTGCCAGTAGTCCCAGGGGGCTCGGACTAGCGAGATACGAGCAGTACTTC.

The chain uses TRBV4-3 and TRBJ2-1, with D perhaps TRBD2 (6 bases). There are 16 residues in the CDR3. Looked up from germline, CDR1 is LGHNA and CDR2 is YSLEER. Trimming removed 3 bases at V and 0 bases at J, with 12 bases between. CDR3 protein: CASSQAGRPSYNEQFF. DNA of the CDR3: TGCGCCAGCAGCCAGGCCGGGAGACCCTCCTACAATGAGCAGTTCTTC.

CDR3 in amino acids: CASSETPPGQGALYEQFF. The CDR3 region has the DNA TGTGCCAGCAGTGAAACCCCGCCGGGACAGGGGGCATTGTATGAGCAGTTCTTC. V gene TRBV2 combines with J gene TRBJ2-1; 12 nucleotides align to TRBD1. Looked up from germline, CDR1 is SNHLY and CDR2 is FYNNEI. The CDR3 length is 18 residues. Trimming cost V 2 bases and J 8 bases; bases outside gene matches: 13.

This clonotype has at least ten counts. Given a much more abundant clone one base away, this may be a read error. V and J are TRBV3-1 and TRBJ2-3; no firm D call. Germline V gene sequence: CDR1 LGHDT, CDR2 YNNKEL (reference sequence). This CDR3 has 16 amino acids. The chain's CDR3 is CASSQVLAKRTDAQYF. In DNA, the CDR3 is TGTGCCAGCAGCCAAGTGTTAGCTAAGCGCACAGATGCGCAGTATTTT.

Ten or more counts support this clonotype. V and J are TRBV7-3 and TRBJ2-1, with TRBD2 matching over 10 bases. Losses at the gene ends were 2 bases for V and 5 bases for J; bases not matched to a gene: 9. The germline gives CDR1 SGHTA, CDR2 FQGTGA. CDR3 length: 17 amino acids. The CDR3 region is CASSLWASGSVDNEQFF. The CDR3 DNA reads as TGTGCCAGCAGCTTATGGGCTAGCGGGAGTGTGGACAATGAGCAGTTCTTC.

This clonotype was seen a few times. The chain couples TRBV24-1 to TRBJ2-7; tentatively, D is TRBD1 or TRBD2 (5 bases each). V lost 3 bases and J 2 bases, leaving 16 bases between the germline ends. Per the germline V gene, CDR1 is KGHDR and CDR2 is SFDVKD. The CDR3 contains 16 residues. The CDR3 region is CATSDTGAGSPYEQYF. CDR3 nucleotides: TGTGCCACCAGTGATACCGGGGCAGGATCACCCTACGAGCAGTACTTC.

This clonotype was seen a few times. J is TRBJ1-1 and V is TRBV20-1; D remains unclear. Germline lookup yields CDR1 DFQATT and CDR2 SNEGSKA (reference sequence). The V end lost 1 base, the J end lost 3 bases, and 15 bases lay between the germline ends. The CDR3 loop spans 15 amino acids. Written as DNA, the CDR3 is TGCAGTGCTAGAGGGATGGCGGGCTTTGACACTGAAGCTTTCTTT. Its protein product is CSARGMAGFDTEAFF.

The chain employs TRBV5-1 and TRBJ1-2, with D perhaps TRBD1 (6 bases). V gave up 0 bases and J gave up 3 bases, with 9 bases separating them. Germline loops: CDR1 SGHRS, CDR2 YFSETQ. CDR3 length equals 14 residues. The chain's CDR3 is CASSLGQVYYGYTF. CDR3 coding DNA: TGCGCCAGCAGCTTGGGACAGGTCTACTATGGCTACACCTTC.

In this sample, this clonotype turned up many times. This chain uses TRBV11-2 with TRBJ2-5; 11 bases are shared with TRBD2. V gave up 5 bases and J gave up 5 bases; unmatched junction bases: 10. The CDR3 is 16 amino acids. CDR1 is SGHAT, CDR2 FQNNGV, per germline. This chain's CDR3 is CASSRQLAGVAETQYF. CDR3 sequence (DNA): TGTGCCAGCAGCCGACAACTAGCGGGAGTTGCGGAGACCCAGTACTTC.

This clonotype was seen more than once but under ten times. Since a much larger clone is just one base distant, this may be a read error. The CDR3 does not close with the conserved phenylalanine or tryptophan, likely indicating a read error. V usage is TRBV12-3 or TRBV12-4 and J usage is TRBJ2-7, with 7 positions matching TRBD2. The CDR3 loop spans 17 amino acids. The junction had 11 bases not matched to a gene; V was cut back by 3 bases and J by 0 bases. CDR3 sequence: CASSFHEGGRSSYEQYS. CDR3 in DNA: TGTGCCAGCAGTTTTCATGAGGGAGGGAGGAGCTCCTACGAGCAGTACTCC.

Concerning this clonotype itself: A much larger clone sits a single nucleotide away, making a read error possible. The CDR3 carries no conserved terminal phenylalanine or tryptophan, so it likely arises from a read error. V and J are TRBV20-1 and TRBJ2-1, with 13 bases lining up with TRBD2. Germline loops: CDR1 DFQATT, CDR2 SNEGSKA (reference sequence). With V trimmed by 7 bases and J by 3 bases, 12 bases remained unmatched. The CDR3 totals 17 residues. The chain's CDR3 is CSVRPAGTSGNYNEQFS. Here the CDR3 DNA reads TGCAGTGTCAGACCCGCCGGGACTAGCGGGAACTACAATGAGCAGTTCTCC.

This chain uses TRBV27 with TRBJ1-6, with TRBD1 identical over 9 bases. V lost 5 bases and J lost 0; bases outside the gene matches: 5. The CDR3 sequence is 17 residues long. The germline CDR1 and CDR2 sequences are MNHEY and SMNVEV (reference sequence). CDR3 in amino acids: CASSRQGVNSYNSPLHF. DNA of the CDR3: TGTGCCAGCAGTAGACAGGGGGTAAACTCCTATAATTCACCCCTCCACTTT.

This clonotype has a count of ten or more. The gene calls are TRBV28 and TRBJ1-5; possibly TRBD1 for D (6 bases). The germline gives CDR1 MDHEN, CDR2 SYDVKM. V was clipped by 3 bases and J by 2 bases, with 11 bases between them. The CDR3 contains 15 residues. The CDR3 sequence: CASSFMRTGNQPQHF. CDR3 coding DNA: TGTGCCAGCAGTTTCATGCGGACAGGCAATCAGCCCCAGCATTTT.

This clonotype was picked up a small number of times. V usage is TRBV6-1 and J usage is TRBJ1-2, with 9 bases identical to TRBD1. J lost 4 bases, V lost 3 bases, and 3 bases had no gene match. The CDR3 loop spans 14 amino acids. Per the germline V gene, CDR1 is MNHNS and CDR2 is SASEGT. CDR3 sequence (DNA): TGTGCCAGCAGTGAGAGACAGGGGGTCTATGGCTACACCTTC. Translated: CASSERQGVYGYTF.

This clonotype turned up a few times. The chain employs TRBV7-2 and TRBJ2-7, with D possibly being TRBD1 (5 bases). The ends were cut back, 3 bases at V and 2 bases at J, with 14 bases in the middle. In germline, CDR1 is SGHTA, CDR2 FQGNSA. The CDR3 is made up of 15 amino acids. CDR3 in DNA: TGTGCCAGCAGCTTGTCAGGGTCCGCCGCCTACGAGCAGTACTTC. Protein product: CASSLSGSAAYEQYF.

This clonotype was detected ten times or more. The rearrangement uses TRBV2 and TRBJ2-7; no reliable D call. The ends were cut back, 8 bases at V and 4 bases at J, with 15 bases in the middle. The germline CDR1 and CDR2 sequences are SNHLY and FYNNEI. The CDR3 consists of 13 residues. The CDR3, as DNA: TGTGCCAGCGAAAAGGCACTTGGGTACGAGCAGTACTTC. Translated: CASEKALGYEQYF.

This clonotype was found many times. This chain connects TRBV12-3 or TRBV12-4 to TRBJ1-5, with 7 positions matching TRBD1. V lost 5 bases to trimming and J lost 0 bases; unmatched junction nucleotides: 4. The CDR3 sequence is 15 residues long. The CDR3 is CASSPTGASNQPQHF. CDR3 coding DNA: TGTGCCAGCAGTCCTACAGGGGCTAGCAATCAGCCCCAGCATTTT.

This clonotype appeared a few times. The gene calls are TRBV7-3 and TRBJ2-2; D ambiguous. This CDR3 comprises 15 residues. Trimming pared 1 base from V and 5 bases from J, leaving 11 bases between. CDR1 SGHTA and CDR2 FQGTGA come from the germline V gene. CDR3 in DNA: TGTGCCAGCAGCTTAAACGGCGGAGCAACCGGGGAGCTGTTTTTT. This sequence encodes CASSLNGGATGELFF.

This clonotype appeared many times. V is TRBV7-9 and J is TRBJ2-3; 9 nucleotides align to TRBD1. Germline V gene lookup returns CDR1 SEHNR and CDR2 FQNEAQ (reference sequence). V was pared by 5 bases and J by 10 bases, with 7 bases of the junction left unmatched. The CDR3 spans 13 residues. The chain's CDR3 is CASSTQGDRAQYF. The CDR3 DNA is TGTGCCAGCAGCACCCAGGGGGACAGGGCGCAGTATTTT.

Details on this clonotype: A read error may explain this, as a much larger clone is one base away. V and J are TRBV6-9 and TRBJ2-7, with D maybe TRBD2 (5 bases). The CDR3 runs 16 residues. Per germline, CDR1 MNHGY and CDR2 SVAAGI. Between the trimmed V and J ends, which lost 3 bases and 3 bases, there was a span of 18 bases. DNA for the CDR3: TGTGCCAGCAGTTACTTGAATGGAGAGGGAAACTACGAGCAGTACTTC. Protein: CASSYLNGEGNYEQYF.